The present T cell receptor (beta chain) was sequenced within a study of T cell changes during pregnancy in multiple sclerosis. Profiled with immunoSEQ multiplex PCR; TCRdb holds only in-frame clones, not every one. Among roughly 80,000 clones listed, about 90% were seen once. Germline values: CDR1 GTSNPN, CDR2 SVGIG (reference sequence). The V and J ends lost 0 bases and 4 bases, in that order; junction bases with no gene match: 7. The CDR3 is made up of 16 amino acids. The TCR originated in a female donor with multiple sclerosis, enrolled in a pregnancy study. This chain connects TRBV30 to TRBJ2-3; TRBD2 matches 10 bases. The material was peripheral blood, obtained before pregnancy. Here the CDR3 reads CAWSVTRLAGADTQYF. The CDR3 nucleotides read TGTGCCTGGAGTGTAACTCGCCTAGCGGGGGCAGATACGCAGTATTTT.